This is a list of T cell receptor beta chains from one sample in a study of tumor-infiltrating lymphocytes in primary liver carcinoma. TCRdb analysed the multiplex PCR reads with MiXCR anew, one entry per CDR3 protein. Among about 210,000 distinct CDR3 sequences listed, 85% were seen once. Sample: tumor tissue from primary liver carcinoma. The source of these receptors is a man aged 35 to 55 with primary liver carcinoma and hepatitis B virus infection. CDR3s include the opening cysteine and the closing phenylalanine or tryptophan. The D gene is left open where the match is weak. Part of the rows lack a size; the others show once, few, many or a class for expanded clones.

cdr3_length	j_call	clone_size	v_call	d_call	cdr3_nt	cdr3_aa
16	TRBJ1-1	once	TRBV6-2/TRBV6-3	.	TGTGCTAGCAGCTACTCACCTTGCAGGGTGGGGACTGAAGCTTTCTTT	CASSYSPCRVGTEAFF
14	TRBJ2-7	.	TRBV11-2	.	TGTGCCAGCAGCCCCTCCGGACTGCCCCACGAGCAGTACTTC	CASSPSGLPHEQYF
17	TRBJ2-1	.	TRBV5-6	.	TGTGCCAGTAGCTCGAACCTACAGTGGCGGGTGTACAATGAGCAGTTCTTC	CASSSNLQWRVYNEQFF
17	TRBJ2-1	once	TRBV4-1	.	TGCCCCAGCAGCCAAGATATAAGGGCCAGCAGGGGGGGTGAGCAGTTCTTC	CPSSQDIRASRGGEQFF
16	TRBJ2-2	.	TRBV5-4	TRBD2	TGTGTCAGCAGCCCAACGGGACTAGTGGGAGTCGGGGAGCTGTTTTTT	CVSSPTGLVGVGELFF
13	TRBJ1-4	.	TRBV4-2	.	TGTGCCAGCGGACAGCCCCACTGCGAAAAACCGTTTTTT	CASGQPHCEKPFF
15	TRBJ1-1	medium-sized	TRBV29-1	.	TGCAGCGTTGGTGGAGGATGGGGTATGAACACTGAAGCTTTCTTT	CSVGGGWGMNTEAFF
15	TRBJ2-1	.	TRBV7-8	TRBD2	TGTGCAAGCTCTCCCAGCGGGATGGGCGACAATGAGTATTTCTTC	CASSPSGMGDNEYFF
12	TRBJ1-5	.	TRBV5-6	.	TGTACCAGCAGCTTGGTGGATCAGCTCCAGCATTTT	CTSSLVDQLQHF
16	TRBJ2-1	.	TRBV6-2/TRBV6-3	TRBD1	TGTGCCAGAAGTCCGCCTGGACAGGGCTCCTACAATGAGCAGTTCTTC	CARSPPGQGSYNEQFF
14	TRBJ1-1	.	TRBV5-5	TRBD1	TGTGCCAGCAGTCCCGGGACAGAGACTTCCTTAGTTTTCTTT	CASSPGTETSLVFF
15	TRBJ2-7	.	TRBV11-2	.	TGTGCCAGCAGCTCAGGACGGATTTACGCGCGCGGGCAGTACTTC	CASSSGRIYARGQYF
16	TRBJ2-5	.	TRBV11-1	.	TGTGCCAGCAGCCAAGGAGAGGGGGTAATTCAATTGACCCAGTACTTC	CASSQGEGVIQLTQYF
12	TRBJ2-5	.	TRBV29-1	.	TGCAGCGTGCTACAGGGATGGAGGACCCAGTACTTC	CSVLQGWRTQYF
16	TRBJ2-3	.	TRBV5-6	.	TGTGCCAGCAGCATAAAGGGGGGACTGACGAATCCGCCCCAGTATTTT	CASSIKGGLTNPPQYF
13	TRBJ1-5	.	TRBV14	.	TGTGTCAGCAGCCAAGGACGGGGTCATCCCCAGCATTTT	CVSSQGRGHPQHF
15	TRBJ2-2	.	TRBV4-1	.	TGCGCCAGCAGCCAAGATCTAAGCAGTGCGGTGGGGCTGTTTTTT	CASSQDLSSAVGLFF
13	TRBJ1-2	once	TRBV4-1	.	TGCACCAGCAGCCAAGGGGGGGACTTTGGCTACACCTTC	CTSSQGGDFGYTF
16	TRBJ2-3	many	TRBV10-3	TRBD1	TGTGCCATCAGTGATAGGAGACAGGGGGGCACAGATACGCAGTATTTT	CAISDRRQGGTDTQYF
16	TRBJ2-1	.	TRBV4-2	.	TGTGCCAGCAGTCACGCCGGGGGACAAGGGAACAATGACCAGTTCTTC	CASSHAGGQGNNDQFF
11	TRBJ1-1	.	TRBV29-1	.	TGCGGCGTTGCTACGAACACTGAAGCTTTCTTT	CGVATNTEAFF
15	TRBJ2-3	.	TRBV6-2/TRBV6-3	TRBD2	TGTGCCAGCAGCCTTAGCGGGAGGGAGACAAATAAGCAGTATTTT	CASSLSGRETNKQYF
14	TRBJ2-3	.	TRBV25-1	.	TGTGCCAGCAGTGAAAGGGGTTTAACAGATACGCAGTATTTT	CASSERGLTDTQYF
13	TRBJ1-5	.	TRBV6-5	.	TGTGCCAGCGGGGACGCTAGCAATCAGCCCCAACATTTT	CASGDASNQPQHF
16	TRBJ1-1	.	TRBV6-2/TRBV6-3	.	TGTGCCAGCAGAAGATCCTATATATGGAGGGGCACCGAAGCTTTCTTT	CASRRSYIWRGTEAFF
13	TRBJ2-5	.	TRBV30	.	TGTGGCTGGAGTGGCGAAGTCCAAGAGGCCCAGTACTTC	CGWSGEVQEAQYF
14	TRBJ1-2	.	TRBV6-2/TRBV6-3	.	TGTGCCAGCAGTTACTCCTTGGGAAACTATGGCTGCACCTTC	CASSYSLGNYGCTF
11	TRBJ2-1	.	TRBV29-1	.	TGTAGTGTCTCCTCCTACAATGAGCAGTTATTC	CSVSSYNEQLF
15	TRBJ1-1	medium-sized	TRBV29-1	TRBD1	TGCAGCGGGTCAGGGGGCTGGGGAATGAACACTGAAGCTTTCTTT	CSGSGGWGMNTEAFF
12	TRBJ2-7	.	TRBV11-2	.	TGTGTCAGAAATCCCGGGGGCTACGAGCAGTACTTC	CVRNPGGYEQYF
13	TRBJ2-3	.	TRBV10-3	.	TGTGCCACTGGACCATCGGGAGCAGATACGCAGTATTTT	CATGPSGADTQYF